Sequencing of this T cell receptor (beta chain) was carried out in a study of blood T cell repertoires in COVID-19. The CDR3 totals 13 residues. CDR1 and CDR2 (germline): MNHNY, SVGAGI (reference sequence). The junction had 8 bases not matched to a gene; V was cut back by 8 bases and J by 5 bases. The repertoire was sequenced with immunoSEQ multiplex PCR; TCRdb's copy has only in-frame clones and lacks some. Among 350,000 to 550,000 clones, 75% to 90% were seen once, and the ten largest hold 1.1%. The sequence was collected from a man aged 25 to 40 who had recovered from COVID-19. Sequencing was carried out using PBMCs or T cells enriched from blood (not recorded which). The rearrangement uses TRBV6-6 and TRBJ1-2; 7 bases line up with TRBD1. The CDR3 DNA reads as TGTGCCAGCCAACAGGGGCAGGGGTATGGCTACACCTTC. Translation gives CASQQGQGYGYTF.